Shown below are 27 T cell receptor beta chains from a single sample sequenced in a study of beta chain features in type 1 diabetes listed by TCRdb under 2018. Receptors were amplified or captured by the immunoSEQ multiplex PCR assay. The entire amount of isolated RNA was reverse transcribed using the High Capacity cDNA Reverse Transcription Kit, so the sequenced TCRB transcripts were expressed ones. Here the immuneACCESS table is served through TCRdb, limited to in-frame sequences with V and J called. Missing clones are a known gap in these copies; in checked studies unresolved V genes cover under half, and the rest lacks a known reason. This sample holds hundreds of thousands of clones; roughly 31% were observed only once. The ten biggest clones cover roughly 0.066% of the sample. The sequenced material came from naive CD4+ T cells from blood. What this sample's cell subset or site label stands for: true naive CD4+ T cells. The receptors shown here come from a young man in good health.

This clone has a handful of counts. The chain recombines TRBV7-2 with TRBJ2-7; 8 nucleotides match TRBD1. The J segment lost 3 bases and the V segment lost 5 bases, leaving 9 bases of the junction unmatched. Germline-derived CDR1 and CDR2 are SGHTA and FQGNSA. The CDR3 is 15 amino acids. The DNA of the CDR3 is TGTGCCAGCAGCCCGAGCAGGGGGCTTCACTACGAGCAGTACTTC. Translating it yields CASSPSRGLHYEQYF.

The V call is TRBV5-1, the J call TRBJ1-1, with unresolved D. V lost 0 bases and J lost 5, with 8 bases in between. CDR3 length equals 13 residues. CDR1 is SGHRS, CDR2 YFSETQ, per germline. The CDR3, as DNA: TGCGCCAGCAGCTTGGAGAGCAGAACTGAAGCTTTCTTT. It encodes CASSLESRTEAFF.

This clone has a single count. This chain joins TRBV6-5 and TRBJ1-2; D not resolved. V was clipped by 1 base and J by 7 bases, with 16 bases between them. In germline, CDR1 is MNHEY, CDR2 SVGAGI. This CDR3 is built from 15 residues. CDR3 DNA sequence: TGTGCCAGCAGTTACTACCCAGACGGCCTAGCTGGCTACACCTTC. Protein: CASSYYPDGLAGYTF.

The CDR3 region is CASSAIAGGYTF. In nucleotides, the CDR3 is TGTGCCAGCAGTGCGATCGCAGGGGGCTACACCTTC. The J gene is TRBJ1-2, the V gene TRBV25-1; tentatively, D is TRBD1 (5 bases). V was clipped by 4 bases and J by 8 bases, with 11 bases between them. Germline-derived CDR1 and CDR2 are MGHDK and SYGVNS. The CDR3 contains 12 residues.

This sequence joins TRBV29-1 and TRBJ2-5, with 10 bases identical to TRBD1. Germline CDR1 SQVTM, CDR2 ANQGSEA. V was clipped by 4 bases and J by 5 bases; unmatched bases: 4. This CDR3 comprises 13 residues. CDR3 nucleotide sequence: TGCAGCGTTGGGGACAGGGGACGGGAGACCCAGTACTTC. Translating it yields CSVGDRGRETQYF.

This clone was recorded once. The rearrangement uses TRBV30 and TRBJ1-5; D might be TRBD1 (5 bases). The CDR3 is 14 residues long. Looked up from germline, CDR1 is GTSNPN and CDR2 is SVGIG (reference sequence). Deletions cut 3 bases from V and 6 bases from J, with 15 bases between. The CDR3 DNA reads as TGTGCCTGGAGCGCAGGGCTTAGGGGTCAGCCCCAGCATTTT. It specifies CAWSAGLRGQPQHF. Combining the CDR3 with reference TRBV30 and TRBJ1-5 gives the whole variable domain SQTIHQWPATLVQPVGSPLSLECTVEGTSNPNLYWYRQAAGRGLQLLFYSVGIGQISSEVPQNLSASRPQDRQFILSSKKLLLSDSGFYLCAWSAGLRGQPQHFGDGTRLSIL.

This clone has only a few counts. This sequence joins TRBV30 and TRBJ2-7; D might be TRBD1 (5 bases). Germline loops: CDR1 GTSNPN, CDR2 SVGIG (reference sequence). V lost 0 bases to trimming and J lost 3 bases, with 12 bases between them. This CDR3 has 14 residues. CDR3 nucleotide sequence: TGTGCCTGGAGTGTGAGAGACAGTGGCTACGAGCAGTACTTC. Protein sequence: CAWSVRDSGYEQYF.

The V gene is TRBV29-1, the J gene TRBJ1-4, with 7 bases matching TRBD1. V dropped 3 bases and J dropped 8; count of bases not matched to a gene: 6. CDR1 and CDR2 (germline): SQVTM, ANQGSEA. This CDR3 comprises 13 residues. In DNA form, the CDR3 reads TGCAGCGTTGACGGCAGGGGGAGCGAAAAACTGTTTTTT. This encodes CSVDGRGSEKLFF.

V and J are TRBV7-2 and TRBJ2-1; D remains ambiguous. The CDR3 covers 13 residues. Germline CDR1 and CDR2: SGHTA and FQGNSA. Deletions cut 3 bases from V and 9 bases from J, with 12 bases between. The CDR3 DNA reads TGTGCCAGCAGCTTCATCTTTGAGTCTGAGCAGTTCTTC. Encoded protein: CASSFIFESEQFF.

The sample holds a few counts of this clone. This rearrangement joins TRBV29-1 to TRBJ2-6; D might be TRBD1 (5 bases). V was trimmed by 6 bases and J by 0 bases, leaving 9 bases between them. This CDR3 comprises 14 residues. Looked up from germline, CDR1 is SQVTM and CDR2 is ANQGSEA. CDR3 sequence (DNA): TGCAGCGTCAAAGGGGTCTCTGGGGCCAACGTCCTGACTTTC. Its protein product is CSVKGVSGANVLTF.

This chain connects TRBV4-2 to TRBJ1-5; D is perhaps TRBD1 (5 bases). CDR1 is LGHNA, CDR2 YNFKEQ, per germline. CDR3 length: 14 residues. Trimming cost V 0 bases and J 5 bases, with 8 bases left between them. CDR3 residues: CASSQEARDQPQHF. The CDR3 DNA reads TGTGCCAGCAGCCAAGAAGCCAGGGATCAGCCCCAGCATTTT.

The chain joins TRBV6-1 to TRBJ1-1; D remains ambiguous. Trimming left V 4 bases short and J 10 bases short, with 13 bases between. CDR3 length: 12 amino acids. CDR1 and CDR2 (germline): MNHNS, SASEGT. The CDR3 reads CASSASDPRAFF. In DNA form, the CDR3 reads TGTGCCAGCAGTGCTTCAGACCCGAGAGCTTTCTTT.

V gene TRBV6-5 combines with J gene TRBJ1-4; no definite D call. The germline V gene has CDR1 MNHEY and CDR2 SVGAGI. V lost 4 bases to trimming and J lost 14 bases, with 17 bases between them. The CDR3 spans 13 residues. In DNA, the CDR3 is TGTGCCAGCAGTTCACCCCCCCCTGGGAGGCTGTTTTTT. It specifies CASSSPPPGRLFF.

The chain joins TRBV18 to TRBJ1-1, with 8 bases matching TRBD1. The CDR3 spans 15 residues. V trimming: 3 bases; J trimming: 4 bases; junction bases outside the gene matches: 7. Germline V lookup: CDR1 KGHSH, CDR2 LQKENI. The CDR3 bases are TGTGCCAGCTCACCGGCAGGGGGCTGGGGCACTGAAGCTTTCTTT. Its translation: CASSPAGGWGTEAFF. Based on the CDR3 plus reference TRBV18 and TRBJ1-1, the full variable domain is NAGVMQNPRHLVRRRGQEARLRCSPMKGHSHVYWYRQLPEEGLKFMVYLQKENIIDESGMPKERFSAEFPKEGPSILRIQQVVRGDSAAYFCASSPAGGWGTEAFFGQGTRLTVV.

A single count supports this clone. The gene calls are TRBV6-5 and TRBJ2-7; TRBD1 or TRBD2 may be the D gene (5 bases each). V was cut by 5 bases and J by 4 bases, with 12 bases left in between. The CDR3 has 13 residues. The germline V gene encodes CDR1 MNHEY and CDR2 SVGAGI. In nucleotides, the CDR3 is TGTGCCAGCAGTCAGGGACGGGGATACGAGCAGTACTTC. Translating gives CASSQGRGYEQYF.

This clone has just a few counts. The chain recombines TRBV5-6 with TRBJ2-3; 8 bases match TRBD2. The germline CDR1 and CDR2 sequences are SGHDT and YYEEEE. The CDR3 is made up of 14 amino acids. The junction had 6 bases not matched to a gene; V was cut back by 3 bases and J by 6 bases. The CDR3 DNA reads as TGTGCCAGCAGCTCGGAGCGGGAGAGGGATACGCAGTATTTT. Protein sequence: CASSSERERDTQYF.

This clone was counted only a few times. CDR3 loop: CASSLALADQETQYF. In nucleotides, the CDR3 is TGTGCCAGCAGCTTGGCCCTAGCGGATCAAGAGACCCAGTACTTC. The chain carries TRBV7-9 and TRBJ2-5, with TRBD2 matching over 7 bases. This CDR3 is 15 amino acids long. Trimming took 3 bases from V and 2 from J; bases not matched to a gene: 6. Germline V gene data show CDR1 as SEHNR and CDR2 as FQNEAQ (reference sequence). The full variable domain, completed using reference TRBV7-9 and TRBJ2-5, is DTGVSQNPRHKITKRGQNVTFRCDPISEHNRLYWYRQTLGQGPEFLTYFQNEAQLEKSRLLSDRFSAERPKGSFSTLEIQRTEQGDSAMYLCASSLALADQETQYFGPGTRLLVL.

This clone has a handful of counts. This chain uses TRBV7-2 with TRBJ2-7; D uncertain. From germline, CDR1 is SGHTA and CDR2 FQGNSA. Trimming removed 2 bases at V and 0 bases at J, with 17 bases between. The CDR3 contains 17 residues. CDR3 sequence reads: CASSLRARLRSSYEQYF. In DNA form, the CDR3 reads TGTGCCAGCAGCTTAAGGGCCCGGCTCAGGAGCTCCTACGAGCAGTACTTC.

The chain joins TRBV4-1 to TRBJ2-3; D is tentatively TRBD1 or TRBD2 (6 bases each). Trimming stripped 1 base from V and 4 bases from J, with 15 bases between. This CDR3 comprises 16 residues. The germline gives CDR1 MGHRA, CDR2 YSYEKL. In DNA, the CDR3 is TGCGCCAGCAGCCAAGGTCCGGGGGCCTCGGCAGATACGCAGTATTTT. It specifies CASSQGPGASADTQYF.

This clone was seen more than once but under ten times. The chain couples TRBV5-6 to TRBJ2-3; D call uncertain. Germline V gives CDR1 SGHDT, CDR2 YYEEEE. The CDR3 spans 12 residues. V lost 4 bases to trimming and J lost 7 bases, with 10 bases between them. This CDR3 is CASSPSPNTQYF. The DNA of the CDR3 is TGTGCCAGCAGCCCCAGTCCCAATACGCAGTATTTT.

This chain connects TRBV30 to TRBJ2-6; 7 bases match TRBD1. CDR3 length: 15 amino acids. Germline CDR1 reads GTSNPN; CDR2 reads SVGIG (reference sequence). J lost 2 bases, V lost 1 base, and 2 bases had no gene match. CDR3 region: CAWSAGGTGANVLTF. In nucleotides, the CDR3 is TGTGCCTGGAGTGCAGGGGGTACTGGGGCCAACGTCCTGACTTTC.

The chain recombines TRBV30 with TRBJ1-2; D is perhaps TRBD1 (6 bases). Germline CDR1 and CDR2: GTSNPN and SVGIG (reference sequence). V gave up 0 bases and J gave up 2 bases, with 13 bases separating them. The CDR3 runs to 15 residues. The CDR3 DNA sequence: TGTGCCTGGAGTGTACCACCGAGGGGGAACTATGGCTACACCTTC. Translated: CAWSVPPRGNYGYTF.

The chain combines TRBV5-1 with TRBJ2-4; no clear D gene. Germline values: CDR1 SGHRS, CDR2 YFSETQ. This CDR3 contains 14 residues. Trimming took off 1 base at V and 8 bases at J, with 13 bases between the two ends. This chain's CDR3 is CASSLTEPRDIQYF. CDR3 nucleotides: TGCGCCAGCAGCTTGACCGAACCCCGAGACATTCAGTACTTC.

This clone was seen only once. J is TRBJ2-7 and V is TRBV7-9; D is ambiguous. V lost 1 base to trimming and J lost 3 bases, with 10 bases between them. CDR1 SEHNR and CDR2 FQNEAQ come from the germline V gene (reference sequence). This CDR3 has 14 amino acids. The CDR3 sequence: CASSLGLEFYEQYF. The DNA for the CDR3 is TGTGCCAGCAGCTTAGGTCTGGAGTTCTACGAGCAGTACTTC.

The CDR3 region is CASSFSRDNEQFF. In nucleotides, the CDR3 is TGTGCCAGCAGCTTCAGTAGGGACAATGAGCAGTTCTTC. This sequence joins TRBV7-9 and TRBJ2-1; D is ambiguous. This CDR3 has 13 residues. V was shortened by 3 bases and J by 5 bases, with 8 bases between the two germline ends. CDR1 and CDR2 (germline): SEHNR, FQNEAQ (reference sequence).

This clone was seen more than once but under ten times. The V gene is TRBV5-1, the J gene TRBJ2-3; 8 bases align to TRBD2. The CDR3 runs to 14 residues. Germline CDR1 is SGHRS and CDR2 is YFSETQ. Germline trimming cut 3 bases from V and 2 bases from J; bases unmatched to any gene: 2. The CDR3 region has the DNA TGCGCCAGCAGCTCCGGGGGGGCCACAGATACGCAGTATTTT. Translated, it gives CASSSGGATDTQYF. Full variable domain (missing parts from reference TRBV5-1 and TRBJ2-3): KAGVTQTPRYLIKTRGQQVTLSCSPISGHRSVSWYQQTPGQGLQFLFEYFSETQRNKGNFPGRFSGRQFSNSRSEMNVSTLELGDSALYLCASSSGGATDTQYFGPGTRLTVL.

The chain combines TRBV25-1 with TRBJ1-1; TRBD1 aligns across 7 bases. Unmatched junction bases numbered 5, after V lost 0 bases and J lost 1 base. Germline CDR1 is MGHDK and CDR2 is SYGVNS. The length of the CDR3 is 16 residues. CDR3 nucleotide sequence: TGTGCCAGCAGTGAATATTGGGGACAGAGGAACACTGAAGCTTTCTTT. This sequence encodes CASSEYWGQRNTEAFF.